Below, 16 T cell receptor beta chains from the same sample are listed, as sequenced in a study of beta chain features in type 1 diabetes (dated by TCRdb to between 2017 and 2018). Library prep was done by the immunoSEQ multiplex PCR assay. The High Capacity cDNA Reverse Transcription Kit was used to reverse transcribe all of the isolated RNA, meaning that expressed TCRB transcripts were what got sequenced. Held by TCRdb, this immuneACCESS table contains in-frame sequences only and omits some clones. Under half of the omission traces to an unresolved V gene where checked; the cause of the rest is unknown. The sample yields 970,000 or so clones; roughly 16% were counted once. The top ten constitute about 0.02% of the sample. Material: naive CD4+ T cells from blood. The cell subset or site label, as the study defines it: true naive CD4+ T cells. The receptors originated from a woman aged 18-30 years in good health.

In its sample, this clone was seen a few times. The V and J genes are TRBV14 and TRBJ1-6, with D uncertain. CDR1 is SGHDN and CDR2 is FVKESK in the germline V gene. This CDR3 region has 16 residues. The V end was cut by 0 bases, the J end by 15 bases, with 21 bases between. CDR3 DNA: TGTGCCAGCAGCCAAGATCGCGACGGGTCGCCGACTCTCCTCCACTTT. This encodes CASSQDRDGSPTLLHF.

The table lists this clone with a few counts. The chain joins TRBV11-2 to TRBJ2-7, with TRBD1 identical over 12 bases. In germline, CDR1 is SGHAT, CDR2 FQNNGV. V shed 4 bases, J shed 6 bases, and the junction held 4 bases outside the gene matches. The CDR3 spans 14 residues. CDR3 nucleotides: TGTGCCAGCAGCTCCCGGGACAGGGGGCGCGAGCAGTACTTC. Protein product: CASSSRDRGREQYF.

This clone has only a few counts. V usage is TRBV18 and J usage is TRBJ2-3; 9 nucleotides match TRBD1. V shed 1 base and J 5 bases; nucleotides not matched to a gene: 7. The germline CDR1 and CDR2 sequences are KGHSH and LQKENI. The CDR3 contains 16 residues. This chain's CDR3 is CASSPHVPGQGDTQYF. CDR3 nucleotide sequence: TGTGCCAGCTCACCACATGTCCCGGGACAGGGAGATACGCAGTATTTT.

This chain joins TRBV13 and TRBJ1-5; a weak D match, TRBD1 (5 bases). The CDR3 is 15 residues long. With 4 bases removed from V and 3 bases from J, the gap between germline ends came to 13 bases. Germline V gene lookup returns CDR1 PRHDT and CDR2 FYEKMQ (reference sequence). CDR3 loop: CASSYGTDPNQPQHF. The CDR3, as DNA: TGTGCCAGCAGCTATGGGACGGATCCCAATCAGCCCCAGCATTTT.

The CDR3, as DNA: TGTGCCAGCTCACTCGGAGGGGATAACACTGAAGCTTTCTTT. Residues: CASSLGGDNTEAFF. The chain links TRBV18 to TRBJ1-1, with D perhaps matching TRBD1 (5 bases). This CDR3 spans 14 amino acids. Germline values: CDR1 KGHSH, CDR2 LQKENI. V lost 4 bases and J lost 2, with 11 bases in between. Together with reference TRBV18 and TRBJ1-1, the CDR3 gives the full variable domain: NAGVMQNPRHLVRRRGQEARLRCSPMKGHSHVYWYRQLPEEGLKFMVYLQKENIIDESGMPKERFSAEFPKEGPSILRIQQVVRGDSAAYFCASSLGGDNTEAFFGQGTRLTVV.

This clone was detected only a few times. J is TRBJ2-7 and V is TRBV10-3, with D maybe TRBD2 (5 bases). CDR1 and CDR2 (germline): ENHRY, SYGVKD. There are 14 residues in the CDR3. Trimming cost V 10 bases and J 0 bases, with 16 bases left between them. CDR3 DNA sequence: TGTGCCACTGCGAGACGGGAAGTCTCCTACGAGCAGTACTTC. Amino acids: CATARREVSYEQYF.

The chain joins TRBV5-4 to TRBJ2-1; TRBD2 matches 13 bases. CDR3 size: 15 residues. Germline V gene lookup returns CDR1 SGHNT and CDR2 YYREEE (reference sequence). Trimming took 5 bases from V and 9 from J; bases not matched to a gene: 8. The CDR3 DNA is TGTGCCAGCAGACGACAACTAGCGGGAGGGGGTGAGCAGTTCTTC. The encoded protein is CASRRQLAGGGEQFF.

This clone was recorded a few times. This chain uses TRBV28 with TRBJ1-5; D gene unclear. This CDR3 contains 12 residues. The ends were cut back, 7 bases at V and 5 bases at J, with 9 bases in the middle. Germline V gene sequence: CDR1 MDHEN, CDR2 SYDVKM. The CDR3 nucleotides read TGTGCCAGCAAAGTGGCAGATCAGCCCCAGCATTTT. Its translation: CASKVADQPQHF.

The chain carries TRBV7-9 and TRBJ2-3; D unresolved. The CDR3 length is 14 residues. The V end was cut by 3 bases, the J end by 1 base, with 8 bases between. CDR1 SEHNR and CDR2 FQNEAQ come from the germline V gene (reference sequence). CDR3 DNA sequence: TGTGCCAGCAGCTTCAACCAAGGCACAGATACGCAGTATTTT. Translated, it gives CASSFNQGTDTQYF.

This chain joins TRBV6-6 and TRBJ2-5; a possible D gene is TRBD1 (6 bases). V gave up 4 bases and J gave up 1 base, with 16 bases separating them. Germline lookup yields CDR1 MNHNY and CDR2 SVGAGI (reference sequence). The CDR3 is 16 amino acids. For the CDR3, the DNA is TGTGCCAGCAGTTCCACCCCGACAGGTAGCCAAGAGACCCAGTACTTC. This codes for CASSSTPTGSQETQYF.

This chain joins TRBV7-2 and TRBJ2-5; D gene uncertain. Deletions cut 1 base from V and 1 base from J, with 7 bases between. The germline CDR1 and CDR2 sequences are SGHTA and FQGNSA. The CDR3 is made up of 14 amino acids. The CDR3 protein is CASSLGGPQETQYF. The CDR3 DNA sequence: TGTGCCAGCAGCTTAGGTGGACCCCAAGAGACCCAGTACTTC.

The rearrangement joins TRBV29-1 to TRBJ1-1; weak D call: TRBD1 (5 bases). This CDR3 spans 13 amino acids. Germline values: CDR1 SQVTM, CDR2 ANQGSEA. The ends were cut back, 4 bases at V and 4 bases at J, with 13 bases in the middle. The CDR3 region is CSVGSGGGTEAFF. As DNA, the CDR3 is TGCAGCGTTGGCTCTGGGGGAGGCACTGAAGCTTTCTTT.

CDR3 residues: CASSLRDAGELFF. The CDR3 DNA reads as TGTGCCAGCAGTTTAAGGGACGCCGGGGAGCTGTTTTTT. The rearrangement uses TRBV27 and TRBJ2-2; D tentatively reads TRBD1 or TRBD2 (5 bases each). V gave up 2 bases and J gave up 6 bases, with 7 bases separating them. CDR1 and CDR2 from the germline V gene are MNHEY and SMNVEV (reference sequence). The CDR3 is made up of 13 amino acids.

A few counts support this clone. V gene TRBV28 combines with J gene TRBJ2-3, with TRBD1 identical over 12 bases. This CDR3 spans 18 amino acids. The V gene end was trimmed by 2 bases and the J gene end by 1 base; junction bases not matched to a gene: 7. CDR1 is MDHEN, CDR2 SYDVKM, per germline. This chain's CDR3 is CASSLRTGTGGGTDTQYF. The CDR3 coding sequence is TGTGCCAGCAGTTTACGGACCGGGACAGGGGGCGGCACAGATACGCAGTATTTT.

The chain couples TRBV25-1 to TRBJ2-7, with a weak D call TRBD1 (6 bases). V was pared by 4 bases and J by 0 bases, with 10 bases between. Germline loops: CDR1 MGHDK, CDR2 SYGVNS. The CDR3 is 14 residues long. Here the CDR3 reads CASSVSGDSYEQYF. DNA of the CDR3: TGTGCCAGCAGTGTCTCAGGGGACTCCTACGAGCAGTACTTC.

The chain links TRBV7-9 to TRBJ2-3, with D unclear. Trimming shortened V by 1 base and J by 8 bases, and 10 bases separated the two germline ends. The CDR3 is made up of 13 amino acids. Germline V gene data show CDR1 as SEHNR and CDR2 as FQNEAQ (reference sequence). In DNA, the CDR3 is TGTGCCAGCAGCTTAGAAGTCGTGGGTACGCAGTATTTT. It codes for CASSLEVVGTQYF.